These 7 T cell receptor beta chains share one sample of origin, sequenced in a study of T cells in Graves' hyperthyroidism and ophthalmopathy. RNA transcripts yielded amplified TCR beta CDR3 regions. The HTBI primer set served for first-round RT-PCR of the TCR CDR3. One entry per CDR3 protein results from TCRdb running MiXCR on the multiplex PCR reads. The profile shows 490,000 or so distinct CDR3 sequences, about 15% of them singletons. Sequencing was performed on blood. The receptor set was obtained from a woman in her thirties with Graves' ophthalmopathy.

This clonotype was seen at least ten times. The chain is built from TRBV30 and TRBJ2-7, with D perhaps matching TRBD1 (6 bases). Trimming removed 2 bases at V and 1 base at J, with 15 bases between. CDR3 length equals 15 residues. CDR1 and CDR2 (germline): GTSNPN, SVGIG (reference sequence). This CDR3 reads CAWSPSGGRSYEQYF. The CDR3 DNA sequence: TGTGCCTGGAGTCCCAGTGGGGGCAGATCCTACGAGCAGTACTTC.

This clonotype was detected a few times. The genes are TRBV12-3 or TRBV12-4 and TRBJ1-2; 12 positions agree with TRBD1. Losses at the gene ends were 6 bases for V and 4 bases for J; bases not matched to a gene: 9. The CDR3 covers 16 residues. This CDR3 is CASSYPGTGGIYGYTF. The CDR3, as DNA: TGTGCCAGCAGCTATCCCGGGACAGGGGGCATCTATGGCTACACCTTC.

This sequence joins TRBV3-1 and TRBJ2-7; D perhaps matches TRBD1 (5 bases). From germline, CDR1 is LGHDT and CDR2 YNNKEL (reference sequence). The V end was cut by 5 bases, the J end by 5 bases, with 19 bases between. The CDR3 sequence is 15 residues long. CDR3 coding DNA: TGTGCCAGCAGCGTAGGGGTCCCCAGGTCAGACGAGCAGTACTTC. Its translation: CASSVGVPRSDEQYF.

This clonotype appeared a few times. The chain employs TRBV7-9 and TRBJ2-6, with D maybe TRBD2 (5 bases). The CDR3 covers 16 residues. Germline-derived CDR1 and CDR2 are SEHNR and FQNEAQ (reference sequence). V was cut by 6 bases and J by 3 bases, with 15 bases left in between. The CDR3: CASSFGRDSGANVLTF. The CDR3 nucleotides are TGTGCCAGCAGTTTCGGTCGGGATAGTGGGGCCAACGTCCTGACTTTC.

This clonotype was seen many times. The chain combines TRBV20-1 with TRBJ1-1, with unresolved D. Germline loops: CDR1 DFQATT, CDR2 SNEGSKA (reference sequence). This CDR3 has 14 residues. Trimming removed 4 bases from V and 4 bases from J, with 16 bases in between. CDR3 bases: TGCAGTGCTACCCGGGTCCCGAAGGGCACTGAAGCTTTCTTT. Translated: CSATRVPKGTEAFF.

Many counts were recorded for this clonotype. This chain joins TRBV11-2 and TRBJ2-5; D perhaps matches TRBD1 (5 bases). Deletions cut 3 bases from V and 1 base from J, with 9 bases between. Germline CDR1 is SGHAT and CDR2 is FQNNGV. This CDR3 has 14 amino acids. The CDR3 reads CASSLEGAQETQYF. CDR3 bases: TGTGCCAGCAGCTTGGAAGGGGCCCAAGAGACCCAGTACTTC. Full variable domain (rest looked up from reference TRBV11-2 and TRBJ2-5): EAGVAQSPRYKIIEKRQSVAFWCNPISGHATLYWYQQILGQGPKLLIQFQNNGVVDDSQLPKDRFSAERLKGVDSTLKIQPAKLEDSAVYLCASSLEGAQETQYFGPGTRLLVL.

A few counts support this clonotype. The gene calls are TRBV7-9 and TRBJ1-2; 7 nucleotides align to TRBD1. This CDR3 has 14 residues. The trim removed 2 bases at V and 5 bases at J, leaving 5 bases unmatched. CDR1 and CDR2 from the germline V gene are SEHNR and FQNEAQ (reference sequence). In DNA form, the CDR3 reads TGTGCCAGCAGCTTACCGGGACAGCAATATGGCTACACCTTC. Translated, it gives CASSLPGQQYGYTF.